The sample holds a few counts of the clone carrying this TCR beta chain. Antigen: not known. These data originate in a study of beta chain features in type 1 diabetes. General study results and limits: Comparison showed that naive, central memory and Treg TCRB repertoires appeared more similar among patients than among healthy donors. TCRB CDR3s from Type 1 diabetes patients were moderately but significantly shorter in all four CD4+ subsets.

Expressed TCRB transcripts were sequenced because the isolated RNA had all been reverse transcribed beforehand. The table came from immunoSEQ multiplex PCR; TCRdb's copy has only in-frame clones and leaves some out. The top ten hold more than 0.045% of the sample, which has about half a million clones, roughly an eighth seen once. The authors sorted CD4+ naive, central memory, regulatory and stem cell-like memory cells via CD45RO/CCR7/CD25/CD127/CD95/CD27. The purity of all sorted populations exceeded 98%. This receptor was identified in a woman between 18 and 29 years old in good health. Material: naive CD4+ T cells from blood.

DNA for the CDR3: TGTGCCAGCAGCGTAGAAACGGGGCGAGGTGAAAAACTGTTTTTT. Protein: CASSVETGRGEKLFF. V usage is TRBV9 and J usage is TRBJ1-4; a weak D match, TRBD1 (5 bases). CDR1 and CDR2 (germline): SGDLS, YYNGEE. The CDR3 extends over 15 amino acids. The V gene lost 0 bases and the J gene lost 7 bases, with 13 bases spanning the gap.